Presented here are 17 T cell receptor beta chains from one specimen sequenced in a study of T cells in Graves' hyperthyroidism and ophthalmopathy. The source material, RNA transcripts, was used to amplify TCR beta CDR3 regions. With the HTBI primer set, the TCR CDR3 went through a first round of RT-PCR. TCRdb ran MiXCR on the multiplex PCR reads and lists one entry per CDR3 protein. The sample has around 350,000 distinct CDR3 sequences, about 18% seen once. Sequencing was done on a sample of blood. The receptors were sampled from a young woman with Graves' hyperthyroidism.

For this clonotype: Being one base from a much bigger clone, this may be a read error. V and J are TRBV5-1 and TRBJ1-5; possibly TRBD1 for D (6 bases). The CDR3 has 14 amino acids. The germline CDR1 and CDR2 sequences are SGHRS and YFSETQ. The DNA for the CDR3 is TGCGCCAGCAGCTTGACAGGGAGGAATCAGACCCAGCATTTT. It encodes CASSLTGRNQTQHF.

This clonotype occurred many times. The gene calls are TRBV6-1 and TRBJ1-1, with 8 nucleotides matching TRBD1. The V gene end was trimmed by 0 bases and the J gene end by 3 bases; junction bases not matched to a gene: 3. This CDR3 is built from 15 residues. CDR1 and CDR2 from the germline V gene are MNHNS and SASEGT. CDR3 protein: CASSEAGGQDTEAFF. The CDR3 nucleotides read TGTGCCAGCAGTGAAGCCGGGGGACAGGACACTGAAGCTTTCTTT.

This clonotype was detected many times. The chain has TRBV12-3 or TRBV12-4 and TRBJ2-2; D perhaps matches TRBD1 (6 bases). Trimming left V 5 bases short and J 3 bases short, with 22 bases between. The CDR3 has 18 residues. For the CDR3, the DNA is TGTGCCAGCAGTCTCGCGTCATGGTATGAGGGGGACACCGGGGAGCTGTTTTTT. This codes for CASSLASWYEGDTGELFF.

The chain employs TRBV6-2 or TRBV6-3 and TRBJ2-7; D ambiguous. Germline lookup yields CDR1 MNHEY and CDR2 SVGEGT. The V end was cut by 8 bases, the J end by 6 bases, with 17 bases between. This CDR3 comprises 13 residues. The CDR3 protein is CASLREIPSEQYF. DNA of the CDR3: TGTGCCAGCTTGCGAGAGATCCCCTCCGAGCAGTACTTC.

This sequence joins TRBV7-2 and TRBJ1-1; D ambiguous. The CDR3 contains 13 residues. The germline V gene encodes CDR1 SGHTA and CDR2 FQGNSA. V shed 5 bases and J shed 4 bases, with 11 bases lying between them. The CDR3 coding sequence is TGTGCCAGCAGCACACAAACAGCCACTGAAGCTTTCTTT. This sequence encodes CASSTQTATEAFF.

The chain carries TRBV19 and TRBJ2-7, with unresolved D. The CDR3 has 13 amino acids. Germline CDR1 is LNHDA and CDR2 is SQIVND (reference sequence). V dropped 6 bases and J dropped 3 bases, with 12 bases sitting between them. The CDR3, as DNA: TGTGCCAGTAGAGACCCCCCCCGCTACGAGCAGTACTTC. Its translation: CASRDPPRYEQYF.

This clonotype was observed many times. The chain couples TRBV5-1 to TRBJ2-7; D possibly corresponds to TRBD1 (6 bases). This CDR3 region has 14 residues. Looked up from germline, CDR1 is SGHRS and CDR2 is YFSETQ. V lost 4 bases and J 2 bases, leaving 13 bases between the germline ends. CDR3 sequence (DNA): TGCGCCAGCAGCCCAGGGACATCTACCTACGAGCAGTACTTC. Translated, it gives CASSPGTSTYEQYF.

This clonotype has a count of ten or more. This sequence joins TRBV24-1 and TRBJ2-2; D is possibly TRBD1 (5 bases). Germline assignment: CDR1 KGHDR and CDR2 SFDVKD. Deletions cut 3 bases from V and 1 base from J, with 11 bases between. The length of the CDR3 is 16 residues. CDR3 sequence reads: CATSDELGLNTGELFF. As DNA, the CDR3 is TGTGCCACCAGTGATGAGCTGGGGCTGAACACCGGGGAGCTGTTTTTT.

There are many counts of this clonotype. This sequence joins TRBV5-1 and TRBJ1-1, with TRBD1 identical over 11 bases. The length of the CDR3 is 15 residues. Germline V CDR1 and CDR2: SGHRS, YFSETQ. Losses at the gene ends were 2 bases for V and 4 bases for J; bases not matched to a gene: 4. The CDR3: CASSFLGTGGTEAFF. The CDR3 nucleotides are TGCGCCAGCAGCTTTCTCGGGACAGGGGGCACTGAAGCTTTCTTT.

Many counts were recorded for this clonotype. This rearrangement joins TRBV2 to TRBJ1-2; D is unclear. From germline, CDR1 is SNHLY and CDR2 FYNNEI. The CDR3 loop spans 13 amino acids. Trimming cost V 6 bases and J 4 bases, with 12 bases left between them. The CDR3: CASRDWRSYGYTF. In DNA, the CDR3 is TGTGCCAGCAGGGACTGGAGGAGCTATGGCTACACCTTC.

CDR3 sequence (DNA): TGTGCCAGCAGCTTGGGGGGGGGGACATCCTACGAGCAGTACTTC. The encoded protein is CASSLGGGTSYEQYF. The genes are TRBV5-5 and TRBJ2-7, with D perhaps TRBD2 (7 bases). The CDR3 loop spans 15 amino acids. CDR1 SGHKS and CDR2 YYEKEE come from the germline V gene (reference sequence). Trimming stripped 0 bases from V and 1 base from J, with 11 bases between.

This clonotype was detected many times. The chain couples TRBV11-2 to TRBJ2-7; 8 nucleotides line up with TRBD2. This CDR3 is built from 18 residues. The germline CDR1 and CDR2 sequences are SGHAT and FQNNGV. J lost 4 bases, V lost 5 bases, and 19 bases had no gene match. The CDR3 DNA reads as TGTGCCAGCAGCCCCGCGAACCGGCAGCGGGGGAAGGTGTACGAGCAGTACTTC. Its translation: CASSPANRQRGKVYEQYF.

This clonotype was observed a handful of times. This chain joins TRBV11-2 and TRBJ1-3; 7 positions match TRBD1. Germline assignment: CDR1 SGHAT and CDR2 FQNNGV. The CDR3 spans 17 residues. V shed 1 base, J shed 4 bases, and the junction held 10 bases outside the gene matches. This chain's CDR3 is CASSLVERQGTGNTIYF. The CDR3 DNA reads TGTGCCAGCAGCTTAGTAGAGAGACAGGGTACGGGAAACACCATATATTTT.

This clonotype has ten or more counts. CDR3 sequence: CAIRARGQGSLEQYF. The DNA for the CDR3 is TGTGCCATCAGGGCCAGGGGACAAGGGTCTTTGGAACAGTACTTC. The chain couples TRBV10-3 to TRBJ2-7, with D perhaps matching TRBD1 (6 bases). The CDR3 contains 15 residues. CDR1 and CDR2 from the germline V gene are ENHRY and SYGVKD. V was trimmed by 6 bases and J by 10 bases, leaving 25 bases between them.

This clonotype was picked up many times. The gene calls are TRBV7-9 and TRBJ2-7, with TRBD1 matching over 11 bases. The length of the CDR3 is 14 residues. Germline CDR1 is SEHNR and CDR2 is FQNEAQ (reference sequence). With 9 bases clipped from V and 1 base from J, the junction kept 5 bases outside the gene matches. The DNA of the CDR3 is TGTGCCAGTGGGGACAGGGGGATTTCCTACGAGCAGTACTTC. Amino acids: CASGDRGISYEQYF.

This rearrangement joins TRBV12-3 or TRBV12-4 to TRBJ1-1, with D maybe TRBD1 (5 bases). The CDR3 is 12 amino acids. V lost 3 bases, J lost 11 bases, and 13 bases lay in between. CDR3 region: CASSLGGRFAFF. CDR3 nucleotide sequence: TGTGCCAGCAGTTTGGGGGGACGGTTCGCTTTCTTT.

The chain combines TRBV11-2 with TRBJ2-7, with TRBD2 matching 9 bases. V gave up 5 bases and J gave up 4 bases; unmatched junction bases: 18. This CDR3 has 18 residues. The germline gives CDR1 SGHAT, CDR2 FQNNGV. CDR3 region: CASSPRGATAGGRYEQYF. CDR3 nucleotides: TGTGCCAGCAGCCCCCGCGGGGCCACCGCGGGGGGGCGATACGAGCAGTACTTC.